The T cell receptor (beta chain) under discussion was sequenced for a study of blood T cell repertoires in COVID-19. As processed by the authors: Reference gene primer amplification gave nucleated cell count estimates. TCRdb keeps only in-frame clones here, not all; method: immunoSEQ multiplex PCR. The V and J calls and clone size come from that table; D and trimming were worked out from the DNA. The sample lists 170,000 or so clones, around 79% occurring once. V was trimmed by 0 bases and J by 7 bases, leaving 13 bases between them. Germline values: CDR1 LGHDT, CDR2 YNNKEL (reference sequence). The CDR3 covers 15 residues. In this sample, this clone turned up once.

Sequencing was done on a sample of peripheral blood. The clonotype originates from a woman in her seventies with acute or convalescent COVID-19. The chain has TRBV3-1 (or the pseudogene TRBV3-2) and TRBJ2-1; D is possibly TRBD2 (5 bases). The CDR3 sequence is CASSQDPVRGNEQFF. CDR3 nucleotides: TGTGCCAGCAGCCAAGATCCCGTCCGCGGGAATGAGCAGTTCTTC.